Listed below are T cell receptor beta chains from one sample, sequenced in a study of response to subunit inactivated influenza vaccine. TCRdb re-called the RT-PCR reads through MiXCR, storing one row per CDR3 protein. The sample lists hundreds of thousands of distinct CDR3 sequences, 13% occurring once. The sequencing here drew on PBMCs from blood, taken 45 days after vaccination. The source of these receptors is a man over 45 who received an inactivated influenza vaccine. Both conserved end residues are part of each CDR3.

length: 14; J: TRBJ2-1; V: TRBV29-1; CDR3: CSVETGRAYNEQFF
length: 15; J: TRBJ2-5; V: TRBV5-1; CDR3: CASSFQGGGQETQYF
length: 16; J: TRBJ2-7; V: TRBV4-2; CDR3: CASSQDETSGSYEQYF
length: 14; J: TRBJ1-5; V: TRBV12-3/TRBV12-4; CDR3: CASRGTGRDQPQHF
length: 14; J: TRBJ2-3; V: TRBV29-1; CDR3: CSVRRQGVSDTQYF
length: 14; J: TRBJ1-6; V: TRBV2; CDR3: CASSVGVSNSPLHF
length: 13; J: TRBJ1-5; V: TRBV10-3; CDR3: CATSTGLDQPQHF
length: 15; J: TRBJ2-7; V: TRBV5-1; CDR3: CASRGSGQASYEQYF
length: 17; J: TRBJ2-3; V: TRBV12-3/TRBV12-4; CDR3: CASSGKRLARFADTQYF
length: 16; J: TRBJ1-6; V: TRBV12-3/TRBV12-4; CDR3: CASTGITGQSKSPLHF
length: 12; J: TRBJ2-7; V: TRBV6-6; CDR3: CASNTGTYEQYF
length: 15; J: TRBJ2-1; V: TRBV12-3/TRBV12-4; CDR3: CASTPGGAFYNEQFF
length: 16; J: TRBJ2-1; V: TRBV2; CDR3: CASSEPTSGSYNEQFF
length: 14; J: TRBJ2-5; V: TRBV5-1; CDR3: CASSANDYSETQYF
length: 14; J: TRBJ2-7; V: TRBV20-1; CDR3: CSARDLTSGRKQYF
length: 14; J: TRBJ1-2; V: TRBV5-4; CDR3: CASRNSTGNYGYTF
length: 13; J: TRBJ1-2; V: TRBV5-1; CDR3: CASSLDFNYGYTF
length: 19; J: TRBJ1-1; V: TRBV12-3/TRBV12-4; CDR3: CASAISHRGILPSHTEAFF
length: 15; J: TRBJ2-5; V: TRBV5-5; CDR3: CASSLAWTAQETQYF
length: 17; J: TRBJ2-3; V: TRBV5-1; CDR3: CASSALIRAGGTDTQYF
length: 15; J: TRBJ2-1; V: TRBV7-2; CDR3: CASSLLSPTMNEQFF
length: 15; J: TRBJ2-3; V: TRBV5-1; CDR3: CASSLSVAGADTQYF
length: 13; J: TRBJ2-4; V: TRBV15; CDR3: CATSRQETDIQYF
length: 16; J: TRBJ2-5; V: TRBV5-1; CDR3: CASSPGDITLQETQYF
length: 16; J: TRBJ2-2; V: TRBV9; CDR3: CASSVASGRGTGELFF
length: 12; J: TRBJ1-2; V: TRBV6-5; CDR3: CASSYSGDGYTF
length: 16; J: TRBJ2-5; V: TRBV5-6; CDR3: CASSPGERGLLETQYF
length: 14; J: TRBJ2-7; V: TRBV4-3; CDR3: CASSQGGRGGEQYF
length: 15; J: TRBJ2-1; V: TRBV10-3; CDR3: CAISEAASGRFEQFF
length: 14; J: TRBJ2-3; V: TRBV7-2; CDR3: CASSHPRRSDTQYF
length: 15; J: TRBJ2-1; V: TRBV18; CDR3: CASSPGESSYNEQFF
length: 15; J: TRBJ2-7; V: TRBV7-2; CDR3: CASSSSGGSMYEQYF
length: 17; J: TRBJ2-7; V: TRBV20-1; CDR3: CCARDPGQGAWVYEQYF
length: 14; J: TRBJ2-7; V: TRBV4-2; CDR3: CASSRRLGDYEQYF
length: 14; J: TRBJ1-6; V: TRBV5-1; CDR3: CASSRDTYNSPLHF
length: 16; J: TRBJ2-3; V: TRBV6-1; CDR3: CASSDAGGPSTDTQYF
length: 15; J: TRBJ2-7; V: TRBV7-2; CDR3: CASRRIGTSGDPKYF
length: 12; J: TRBJ2-1; V: TRBV7-2; CDR3: CASKQGIVEQFF
length: 15; J: TRBJ1-4; V: TRBV7-2; CDR3: CASSLGVTGNEKLFF